Following are 9 T cell receptor beta chains from one sample sequenced in a study of CD8+ T cells in alopecia areata. Extraction and reverse transcription of RNA yielded cDNA as the sequencing template. Profiled with immunoSEQ multiplex PCR; TCRdb holds only in-frame clones, not every one. Among 90,000 or so clones listed, roughly 46% were seen once. The treatment here: oral pan-JAK inhibitor, 5-10 mg twice daily. The sequences come from CD8+ T cells sorted from blood, collected at week 24, from a patient treated with tofacitinib. These receptor sequences come from a human donor with alopecia areata.

This clone was seen a handful of times. V is TRBV10-3 and J is TRBJ2-1; tentatively, D is TRBD1 or TRBD2 (6 bases each). This CDR3 is built from 12 residues. Trimming cost V 7 bases and J 7 bases, with 11 bases left between them. CDR1 is ENHRY and CDR2 is SYGVKD in the germline V gene. The chain's CDR3 is CAITSGANEQFF. DNA of the CDR3: TGTGCCATCACCTCGGGGGCGAATGAGCAGTTCTTC.

This clone came up a few times. In the same sample, other DNA sequences code for this CDR3. This chain links TRBV4-3 with TRBJ2-1, with D unclear. V lost 4 bases, J lost 7 bases, and 8 bases lay in between. Per germline, CDR1 LGHNA and CDR2 YSLEER. The CDR3 extends over 12 amino acids. CDR3 sequence reads: CASSPAGNEQFF. The CDR3 DNA sequence: TGCGCCAGCAGCCCCGCCGGGAATGAGCAGTTCTTC.

In DNA form, the CDR3 reads TGTGCCAGCAGTGAATTGAGGCCCAATCAGCCCCAGCATTTT. Its translation: CASSELRPNQPQHF. The chain uses TRBV6-1 and TRBJ1-5, with no clear D. V shed 2 bases and J shed 3 bases, with 8 bases lying between them. Germline V CDR1 and CDR2: MNHNS, SASEGT. The CDR3 is 14 residues long.

The rearrangement uses TRBV4-1 and TRBJ1-2; 8 bases match TRBD1. The CDR3 runs to 15 residues. Germline CDR1 MGHRA, CDR2 YSYEKL. Trimming removed 2 bases from V and 5 bases from J; junction bases left unmatched: 7. In nucleotides, the CDR3 is TGCGCCAGCAGCCAACCCCGGACAGGGAGGTATGGCTACACCTTC. Its translation is CASSQPRTGRYGYTF.

As for this clone: At one of its ends the junction is not consistent with the germline gene, which may arise from a read error. The V gene is TRBV11-2, the J gene TRBJ1-4, with D perhaps TRBD1 (5 bases). CDR1 is SGHAT, CDR2 FQNNGV, per germline. The CDR3 is made up of 11 amino acids. The CDR3, as DNA: TGTGCCAGCAGCACCGGGACTCTAACGGGTTTT. This translates into CASSTGTLTGF.

This clone has a handful of counts. This chain links TRBV11-2 with TRBJ2-7, with 10 bases fitting TRBD1. V lost 5 bases, J lost 4 bases, and 5 bases stayed unmatched. Germline-derived CDR1 and CDR2 are SGHAT and FQNNGV. This CDR3 spans 14 amino acids. The CDR3 nucleotides read TGTGCCAGCAGCCTAAGACAGGGGGCTTACGAGCAGTACTTC. Translated, it gives CASSLRQGAYEQYF.

This CDR3 reads CASSQDIGTANTGELFF. The CDR3 DNA reads TGCGCCAGCAGCCAAGATATAGGGACAGCCAACACCGGGGAGCTGTTTTTT. The genes are TRBV4-1 and TRBJ2-2, with 7 nucleotides matching TRBD1. J was trimmed by 2 bases and V by 0 bases; bases with no gene match: 6. Germline CDR1 reads MGHRA; CDR2 reads YSYEKL. This CDR3 is built from 17 residues.

The table lists this clone with a few counts. V is TRBV5-1 and J is TRBJ2-1, with TRBD1 as a possible D gene (5 bases). V lost 0 bases, J lost 9 bases, and 13 bases lay in between. The CDR3 has 14 amino acids. Looked up from germline, CDR1 is SGHRS and CDR2 is YFSETQ. The CDR3, as DNA: TGCGCCAGCAGCTTGGGTGGGGCGGCGAGTGAGCAGTTCTTC. Translating it yields CASSLGGAASEQFF.

The chain employs TRBV27 and TRBJ2-6, with no clear D. Germline-derived CDR1 and CDR2 are MNHEY and SMNVEV (reference sequence). The CDR3 spans 13 residues. V lost 2 bases, J lost 2 bases, and 1 base lay in between. For the CDR3, the DNA is TGTGCCAGCAGTTTAACTGGGGCCAACGTCCTGACTTTC. Encoded protein: CASSLTGANVLTF.